These 17 T cell receptor beta chains were all obtained from the same sample, sequenced in a study of blood T cell repertoires in COVID-19. Clones were sequenced by immunoSEQ multiplex PCR, and TCRdb holds only the in-frame ones, with some missing. Among fewer than 350,000 clones listed, more than 70% were seen once. Sequencing was performed on PBMCs or T cells enriched from blood (not recorded which). These receptors originate from a woman aged 55-69 years in a cohort exposed to, infected with or recovered from COVID-19 (not recorded which).

The rearrangement links TRBV11-2 to TRBJ2-5; TRBD2 agrees at 8 bases. The V and J ends lost 6 bases and 4 bases, in that order; junction bases with no gene match: 7. The CDR3 has 14 amino acids. From germline, CDR1 is SGHAT and CDR2 FQNNGV. CDR3 region: CASSTGLVPETQYF. CDR3 nucleotides: TGTGCCAGCAGTACGGGACTAGTACCAGAGACCCAGTACTTC.

The V gene is TRBV18, the J gene TRBJ2-2, with D possibly TRBD1 on 6 matching bases. V lost 4 bases and J lost 1, with 13 bases in between. There are 16 residues in the CDR3. Looked up from germline, CDR1 is KGHSH and CDR2 is LQKENI. The CDR3 nucleotides read TGTGCCAGCTCACGGGCAAGGACAGAGAACACCGGGGAGCTGTTTTTT. Translating it yields CASSRARTENTGELFF.

The chain uses TRBV9 and TRBJ2-3, with D uncertain. Per germline, CDR1 SGDLS and CDR2 YYNGEE. The CDR3 is 14 amino acids. With 0 bases removed from V and 0 bases from J, the gap between germline ends came to 5 bases. The CDR3, as DNA: TGTGCCAGCAGCGTAGTCGGGAGCACAGATACGCAGTATTTT. This sequence encodes CASSVVGSTDTQYF.

The V and J genes are TRBV14 and TRBJ1-4; TRBD1 matches at 11 bases. CDR3 length: 18 amino acids. CDR1 and CDR2 (germline): SGHDN, FVKESK. V was clipped by 0 bases and J by 7 bases; unmatched bases: 10. CDR3 sequence: CASSQDLGQGALGEKLFF. The CDR3 region has the DNA TGTGCCAGCAGCCAAGATCTTGGACAGGGGGCTCTAGGTGAAAAACTGTTTTTT.

The chain combines TRBV7-2 with TRBJ1-4, with D possibly being TRBD1 (5 bases). V lost 4 bases and J 4 bases, leaving 10 bases between the germline ends. CDR1 is SGHTA, CDR2 FQGNSA, per germline. The CDR3 runs to 14 residues. CDR3 DNA sequence: TGTGCCAGCAGCTGGGGTAGGGGTAATGAAAAACTGTTTTTT. Protein product: CASSWGRGNEKLFF.

This rearrangement joins TRBV12-2 to TRBJ2-2; the table calls TRBD2, which could not be checked here. TRBV12-2 constitutes a pseudogene. There are 17 residues in the CDR3. The CDR3 here is CASRRPSSGRITGELFF. DNA for the CDR3: TGTGCAAGTCGCCGACCTTCTAGCGGGAGAATAACCGGGGAGCTGTTTTTT.

J is TRBJ1-4 and V is TRBV6-5, with 10 bases identical to TRBD1. The CDR3 is made up of 16 amino acids. Trimming cost V 2 bases and J 7 bases; bases outside gene matches: 7. Looked up from germline, CDR1 is MNHEY and CDR2 is SVGAGI. The CDR3 sequence: CASSYGQGDSLEKLFF. The DNA for the CDR3 is TGTGCCAGCAGTTACGGACAGGGGGACAGCCTTGAAAAACTGTTTTTT.

V and J are TRBV20-1 and TRBJ2-7, with 9 bases matching TRBD1. This CDR3 is built from 11 residues. Germline V gives CDR1 DFQATT, CDR2 SNEGSKA (reference sequence). CDR3 amino acids: CRPQGAGEQYF. Here the CDR3 DNA reads TGCAGGCCACAGGGGGCCGGCGAGCAGTACTTC.

The rearrangement joins TRBV15 to TRBJ2-1; 7 bases align to TRBD2. From germline, CDR1 is LNHNV and CDR2 YYDKDF (reference sequence). Germline trimming cut 1 base from V and 0 bases from J; bases unmatched to any gene: 12. The CDR3 has 19 amino acids. The CDR3 sequence: CATSRVRASGKSSYNEQFF. The CDR3 DNA reads TGTGCCACCAGCAGAGTTCGGGCTAGCGGAAAAAGCTCCTACAATGAGCAGTTCTTC.

The CDR3 loop is CASSSRAYEQYF. DNA for the CDR3: TGTGCCAGCAGCTCCCGGGCCTACGAGCAGTACTTC. This chain joins TRBV7-9 and TRBJ2-7; D unresolved. Germline V lookup: CDR1 SEHNR, CDR2 FQNEAQ (reference sequence). The CDR3 is made up of 12 amino acids. With 4 bases removed from V and 2 bases from J, the gap between germline ends came to 6 bases. Together with reference TRBV7-9 and TRBJ2-7, the CDR3 gives the full variable domain: DTGVSQNPRHKITKRGQNVTFRCDPISEHNRLYWYRQTLGQGPEFLTYFQNEAQLEKSRLLSDRFSAERPKGSFSTLEIQRTEQGDSAMYLCASSSRAYEQYFGPGTRLTVT.

This clone is a singleton in its sample. The J gene is TRBJ2-1, the V gene TRBV4-1; TRBD2 aligns across 14 bases. The trim removed 0 bases at V and 6 bases at J, leaving 7 bases unmatched. The germline CDR1 and CDR2 sequences are MGHRA and YSYEKL. The CDR3 spans 18 residues. This CDR3 reads CASSQDSPGLAGANEQFF. CDR3 DNA sequence: TGCGCCAGCAGCCAAGATTCCCCGGGACTAGCGGGAGCCAATGAGCAGTTCTTC.

The rearrangement uses TRBV28 and TRBJ1-3; 7 positions agree with TRBD1. Germline CDR1 is MDHEN and CDR2 is SYDVKM. Losses at the gene ends were 7 bases for V and 0 bases for J; bases not matched to a gene: 6. This CDR3 has 15 residues. The CDR3 DNA reads TGTGCCAGCAATTCGGGACAGTTCTCTGGAAACACCATATATTTT. Translating it yields CASNSGQFSGNTIYF.

The chain combines TRBV6-9 with TRBJ2-1; the match to TRBD2 covers 7 bases. Germline V gives CDR1 MNHGY, CDR2 SVAAGI. V lost 11 bases to trimming and J lost 9 bases; unmatched junction nucleotides: 22. This CDR3 has 16 amino acids. The CDR3 is CAPTPSRLAGSGEQFF. The DNA for the CDR3 is TGTGCCCCCACCCCCTCCCGACTAGCTGGGTCCGGTGAGCAGTTCTTC.

The chain links TRBV5-5 to TRBJ1-1; the D is unclear. CDR1 SGHKS and CDR2 YYEKEE come from the germline V gene (reference sequence). CDR3 length: 15 amino acids. V was pared by 0 bases and J by 2 bases, with 11 bases between. The CDR3: CASSLARNRNTEAFF. In DNA, the CDR3 is TGTGCCAGCAGCTTGGCCCGGAACAGAAACACTGAAGCTTTCTTT.

The chain employs TRBV9 and TRBJ2-1; 7 bases line up with TRBD2. With V trimmed by 3 bases and J by 5 bases, 8 bases remained unmatched. This CDR3 is 15 amino acids long. Germline assignment: CDR1 SGDLS and CDR2 YYNGEE. DNA for the CDR3: TGTGCCAGCAGCGCGAACCGGGACTACAACAATGAGCAGTTCTTC. This gives the protein CASSANRDYNNEQFF.

This clone occurred once. The chain combines TRBV18 with TRBJ1-5, with D unresolved. Trimming pared 6 bases from V and 0 bases from J, leaving 6 bases between. Germline V gives CDR1 KGHSH, CDR2 LQKENI. The CDR3 loop spans 13 amino acids. This chain's CDR3 is CASSQNSNQPQHF. Written as DNA, the CDR3 is TGTGCCAGCTCTCAAAATAGCAATCAGCCCCAGCATTTT.

The chain recombines TRBV18 with TRBJ2-7; TRBD1 matches at 11 bases. V lost 6 bases to trimming and J lost 5 bases; unmatched junction nucleotides: 3. Looked up from germline, CDR1 is KGHSH and CDR2 is LQKENI. The length of the CDR3 is 13 residues. The DNA of the CDR3 is TGTGCCAGCTCGGGGACAGGGGGACACGAGCAGTACTTC. It codes for CASSGTGGHEQYF.